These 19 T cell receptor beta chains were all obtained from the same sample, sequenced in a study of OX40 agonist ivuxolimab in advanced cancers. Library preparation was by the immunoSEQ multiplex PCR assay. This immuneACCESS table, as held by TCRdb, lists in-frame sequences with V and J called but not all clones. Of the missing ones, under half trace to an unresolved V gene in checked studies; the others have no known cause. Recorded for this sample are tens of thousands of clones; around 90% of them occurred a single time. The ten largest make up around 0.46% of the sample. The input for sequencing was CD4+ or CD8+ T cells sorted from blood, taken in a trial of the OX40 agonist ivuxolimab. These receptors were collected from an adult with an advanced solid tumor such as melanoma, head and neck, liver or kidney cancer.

CDR3 nucleotide sequence: TGTGCCAGCAGTCTAGGGGTCGGGGGGAGCTCCTACAATGAGCAGTTCTTC. It translates to CASSLGVGGSSYNEQFF. The chain combines TRBV11-3 with TRBJ2-1; 7 bases fit TRBD2. The junction had 11 bases not matched to a gene; V was cut back by 6 bases and J by 0 bases. Germline V gene data show CDR1 as SGHNT and CDR2 as YENEEA. This CDR3 spans 17 amino acids.

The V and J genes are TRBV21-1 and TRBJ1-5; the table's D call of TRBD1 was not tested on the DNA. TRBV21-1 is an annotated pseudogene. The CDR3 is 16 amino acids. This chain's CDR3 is CASSTWDRRFNQPQHF. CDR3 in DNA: TGTGCCAGCAGCACCTGGGACAGGCGTTTCAATCAGCCCCAGCATTTT.

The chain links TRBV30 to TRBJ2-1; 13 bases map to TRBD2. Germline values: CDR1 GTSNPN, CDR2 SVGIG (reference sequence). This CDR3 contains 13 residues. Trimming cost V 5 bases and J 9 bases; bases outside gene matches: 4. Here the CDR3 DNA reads TGTGCCTGGGTTGGACTAGCGGGGGCTGAGCAGTTCTTC. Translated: CAWVGLAGAEQFF.

The CDR3 is CASSDRGFGNQPQHF. The CDR3 bases are TGTGCCAGCAGTGACAGGGGTTTCGGCAATCAGCCCCAGCATTTT. V and J are TRBV6-1 and TRBJ1-5, with D maybe TRBD1 (6 bases). Deletions cut 3 bases from V and 2 bases from J, with 11 bases between. The CDR3 length is 15 residues. CDR1 is MNHNS, CDR2 SASEGT, per germline.

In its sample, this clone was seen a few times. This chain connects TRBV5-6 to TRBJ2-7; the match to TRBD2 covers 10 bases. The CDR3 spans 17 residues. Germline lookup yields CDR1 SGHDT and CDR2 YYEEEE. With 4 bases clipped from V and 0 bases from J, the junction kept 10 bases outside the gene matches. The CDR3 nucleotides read TGTGCCAGCAGCACCTCGCCGGGACTAGCGACCTCCTACGAGCAGTACTTC. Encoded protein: CASSTSPGLATSYEQYF.

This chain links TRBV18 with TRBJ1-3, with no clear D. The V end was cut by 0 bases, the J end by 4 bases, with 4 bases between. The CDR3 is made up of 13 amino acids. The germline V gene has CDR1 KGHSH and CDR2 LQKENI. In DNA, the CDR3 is TGTGCCAGCTCACCACCGGAAGGAAACACCATATATTTT. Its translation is CASSPPEGNTIYF.

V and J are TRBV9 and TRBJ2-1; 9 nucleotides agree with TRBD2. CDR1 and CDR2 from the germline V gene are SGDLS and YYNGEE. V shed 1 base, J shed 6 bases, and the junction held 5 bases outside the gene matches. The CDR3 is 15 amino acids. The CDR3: CASSVMAGGFNEQFF. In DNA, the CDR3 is TGTGCCAGCAGCGTAATGGCGGGAGGGTTCAATGAGCAGTTCTTC.

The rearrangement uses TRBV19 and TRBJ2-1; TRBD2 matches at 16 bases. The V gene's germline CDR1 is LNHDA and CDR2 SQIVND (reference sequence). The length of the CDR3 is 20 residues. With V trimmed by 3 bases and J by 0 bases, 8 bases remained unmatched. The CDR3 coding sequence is TGTGCCAGTAGTATCAGGGGACTAGCGGGAGGGCTCAGCTCCTACAATGAGCAGTTCTTC. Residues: CASSIRGLAGGLSSYNEQFF.

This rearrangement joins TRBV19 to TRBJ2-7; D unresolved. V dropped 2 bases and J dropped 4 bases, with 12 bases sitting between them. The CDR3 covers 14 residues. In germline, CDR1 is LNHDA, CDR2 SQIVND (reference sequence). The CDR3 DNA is TGTGCCAGTAGTATAACTGACGCATGGTACGAGCAGTACTTC. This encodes CASSITDAWYEQYF. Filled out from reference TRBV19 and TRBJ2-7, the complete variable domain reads DGGITQSPKYLFRKEGQNVTLSCEQNLNHDAMYWYRQDPGQGLRLIYYSQIVNDFQKGDIAEGYSVSREKKESFPLTVTSAQKNPTAFYLCASSITDAWYEQYFGPGTRLTVT.

The CDR3 DNA sequence: TGTGCCAGCAGCTTAGTGCCTAGCGGGGGCACAGATACGCAGTATTTT. Its translation is CASSLVPSGGTDTQYF. The V call is TRBV7-8, the J call TRBJ2-3; 9 bases match TRBD2. Unmatched junction bases numbered 3, after V lost 1 base and J lost 1 base. The CDR3 loop spans 16 amino acids. The germline V gene has CDR1 SGHVS and CDR2 FQNEAQ. Supplemented by reference TRBV7-8 and TRBJ2-3, the full variable domain reads GAGVSQSPRYKVAKRGQDVALRCDPISGHVSLFWYQQALGQGPEFLTYFQNEAQLDKSGLPSDRFFAERPEGSVSTLKIQRTQQEDSAVYLCASSLVPSGGTDTQYFGPGTRLTVL.

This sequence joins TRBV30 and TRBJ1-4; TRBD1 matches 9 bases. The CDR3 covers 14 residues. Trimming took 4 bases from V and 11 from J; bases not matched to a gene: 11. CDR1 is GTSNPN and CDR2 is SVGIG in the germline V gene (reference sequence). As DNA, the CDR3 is TGTGCCTGGACACCCGGGACAGGGAACTCTAAACTGTTTTTT. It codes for CAWTPGTGNSKLFF.

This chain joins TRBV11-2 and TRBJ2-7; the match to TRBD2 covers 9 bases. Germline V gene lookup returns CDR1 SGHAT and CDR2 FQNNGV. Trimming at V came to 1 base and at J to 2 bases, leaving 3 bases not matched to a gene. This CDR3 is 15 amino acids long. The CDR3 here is CASSLVAGGPYEQYF. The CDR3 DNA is TGTGCCAGCAGCTTAGTTGCGGGAGGGCCCTACGAGCAGTACTTC.

In DNA, the CDR3 is TGCGCCAGCAGCTCCCGGACAGGGGTTCCTGGGGCCAACGTCCTGACTTTC. The encoded protein is CASSSRTGVPGANVLTF. This chain uses TRBV5-1 with TRBJ2-6, with 9 nucleotides matching TRBD1. J lost 2 bases, V lost 3 bases, and 6 bases had no gene match. CDR1 is SGHRS, CDR2 YFSETQ, per germline. This CDR3 has 17 residues.

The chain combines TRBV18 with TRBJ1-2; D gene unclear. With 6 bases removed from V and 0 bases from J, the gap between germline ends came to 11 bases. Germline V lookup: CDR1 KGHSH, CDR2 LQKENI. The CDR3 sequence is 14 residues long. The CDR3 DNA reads TGTGCCAGCTCCCCGGAGGGATCTAACTATGGCTACACCTTC. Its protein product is CASSPEGSNYGYTF.

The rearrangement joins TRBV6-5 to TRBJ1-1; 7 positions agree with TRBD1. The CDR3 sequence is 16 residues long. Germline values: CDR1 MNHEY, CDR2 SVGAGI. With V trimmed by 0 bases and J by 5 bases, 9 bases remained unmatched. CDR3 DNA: TGTGCCAGCAGTTACTCGATGGTACAGGGGAGGACTGAAGCTTTCTTT. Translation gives CASSYSMVQGRTEAFF.

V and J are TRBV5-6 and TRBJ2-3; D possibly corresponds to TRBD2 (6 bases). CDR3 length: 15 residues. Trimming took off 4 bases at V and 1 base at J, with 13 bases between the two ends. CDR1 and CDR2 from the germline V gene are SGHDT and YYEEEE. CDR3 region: CASSPGLPRTDTQYF. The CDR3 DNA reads TGTGCCAGCAGCCCGGGACTTCCCCGCACAGATACGCAGTATTTT. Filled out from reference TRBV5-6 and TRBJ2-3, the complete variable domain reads DAGVTQSPTHLIKTRGQQVTLRCSPKSGHDTVSWYQQALGQGPQFIFQYYEEEERQRGNFPDRFSGHQFPNYSSELNVNALLLGDSALYLCASSPGLPRTDTQYFGPGTRLTVL.

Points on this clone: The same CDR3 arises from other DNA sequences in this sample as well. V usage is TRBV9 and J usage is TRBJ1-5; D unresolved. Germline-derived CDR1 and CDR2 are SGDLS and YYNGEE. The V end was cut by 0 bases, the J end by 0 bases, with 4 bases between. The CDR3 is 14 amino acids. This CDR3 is CASSVGSSNQPQHF. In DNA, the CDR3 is TGTGCCAGCAGCGTAGGCAGTAGCAATCAGCCCCAGCATTTT.

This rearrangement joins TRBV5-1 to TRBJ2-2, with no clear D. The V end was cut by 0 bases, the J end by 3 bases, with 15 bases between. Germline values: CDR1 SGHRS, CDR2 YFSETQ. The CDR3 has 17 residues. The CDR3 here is CASSLVMWAADTGELFF. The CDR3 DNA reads TGCGCCAGCAGCTTGGTTATGTGGGCCGCTGACACCGGGGAGCTGTTTTTT.

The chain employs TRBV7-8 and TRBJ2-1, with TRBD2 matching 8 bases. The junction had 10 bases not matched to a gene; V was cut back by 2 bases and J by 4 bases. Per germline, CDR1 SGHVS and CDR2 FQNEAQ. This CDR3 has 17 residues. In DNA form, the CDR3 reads TGTGCCAGCAGCTTACTAAGCGGGAGCGTCCCTTACAATGAGCAGTTCTTC. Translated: CASSLLSGSVPYNEQFF.